Below are 10 T cell receptor beta chains sequenced from a single sample in a study of T cell repertoires in cytomegalovirus infection (dated by TCRdb to between 2019 and 2020). The sample was run on an Illumina HiSeq 1500. TCRdb reprocessing: public reads trimmed at Q25 with fastp, clones called with MiXCR, in-frame beta chains kept. All rows with the same CDR3 protein become a single entry with the most common DNA and genes. Counted in this sample were about 890,000 distinct CDR3 sequences; less than 35% of them appeared once. Clones ranked in the top ten supply more than 12% of the sample. Read against the paper, the sample's treatment or condition label means: in vitro stimulation with specific CMV peptide epitopes to enrich CMV-specific T cells. No cognate antigen is known for these TCRs. This specimen consisted of cultured CD8+ T cells from PBMCs, obtained from culture after CMV antigen stimulation. These receptors were taken from a human donor in good health (CMV status not recorded). Some clones in this sample may be carry-over from other donors' samples.

This clonotype was found many times. CDR3 loop: CASSKGQNYGYTF. Written as DNA, the CDR3 is TGTGCCAGCAGTAAGGGACAGAACTATGGCTACACCTTC. The chain links TRBV27 to TRBJ1-2, with 7 bases identical to TRBD1. This CDR3 comprises 13 residues. J was trimmed by 2 bases and V by 5 bases; bases with no gene match: 2. CDR1 is MNHEY, CDR2 SMNVEV, per germline (reference sequence).

This clonotype showed up many times. The chain joins TRBV12-3 or TRBV12-4 to TRBJ1-6; maybe TRBD1 (5 bases). CDR3 length equals 10 residues. V was trimmed by 11 bases and J by 10 bases, leaving 9 bases between them. The CDR3 loop is CASGGSPLHF. CDR3 DNA sequence: TGTGCCTCCGGGGGATCACCCCTCCACTTT.

V gene TRBV7-4 combines with J gene TRBJ2-6; D call uncertain. Germline CDR1 is SGHVT and CDR2 is SQSDAQ. Trimming stripped 8 bases from V and 2 bases from J, with 7 bases between. The CDR3 is made up of 13 amino acids. In DNA, the CDR3 is TGTGCCAGCTGGGTACCTGGGGCCAACGTCCTGACTTTC. This codes for CASWVPGANVLTF.

The genes are TRBV6-8 and TRBJ1-5; possible D gene TRBD1, 6 bases. Germline assignment: CDR1 MNHGY and CDR2 SAAAGT. The CDR3 has 16 amino acids. Trimming left V 6 bases short and J 3 bases short, with 18 bases between. The CDR3 spells CASRPTTGLVNQPQHF. The CDR3 DNA is TGTGCCAGCAGACCTACTACAGGGCTGGTCAATCAGCCCCAGCATTTT.

The V call is TRBV7-9, the J call TRBJ2-1; D is uncertain. The CDR3 is 11 amino acids. V dropped 2 bases and J dropped 10 bases, with 6 bases sitting between them. Germline V gene lookup returns CDR1 SEHNR and CDR2 FQNEAQ (reference sequence). In nucleotides, the CDR3 is TGTGCCAGCAGCTTACGGCAAGAGCAGTTCTTC. It codes for CASSLRQEQFF. The variable domain in full, with the rest retrieved from reference TRBV7-9 and TRBJ2-1, is DTGVSQNPRHKITKRGQNVTFRCDPISEHNRLYWYRQTLGQGPEFLTYFQNEAQLEKSRLLSDRFSAERPKGSFSTLEIQRTEQGDSAMYLCASSLRQEQFFGPGTRLTVL.

The chain carries TRBV4-1 and TRBJ2-7; weak D call: TRBD2 (6 bases). Trimming stripped 3 bases from V and 0 bases from J, with 12 bases between. CDR3 length: 15 residues. In germline, CDR1 is MGHRA, CDR2 YSYEKL. CDR3 nucleotide sequence: TGCGCCAGCAGCCACCGGGACTCACTCTCCTACGAGCAGTACTTC. It specifies CASSHRDSLSYEQYF.

This clonotype was counted ten times or more. V and J are TRBV7-9 and TRBJ1-3; D not resolved. CDR1 and CDR2 from the germline V gene are SEHNR and FQNEAQ (reference sequence). V was clipped by 5 bases and J by 0 bases, with 8 bases between them. The CDR3 is made up of 14 amino acids. The CDR3 DNA is TGTGCCAGCAGCCCGGCCATCTCTGGAAACACCATATATTTT. It is translated as CASSPAISGNTIYF.

This clonotype has more than one count but fewer than ten. CDR3 bases: TGCGCCAGCAGCCAACCGGAGAGGGGTGAGCAGTTCTTC. This encodes CASSQPERGEQFF. V gene TRBV4-1 combines with J gene TRBJ2-1; D is possibly TRBD1 or TRBD2 (5 bases each). The CDR3 consists of 13 residues. CDR1 and CDR2 from the germline V gene are MGHRA and YSYEKL. Trimming cost V 2 bases and J 9 bases, with 11 bases left between them.

This clonotype came up many times. The gene calls are TRBV6-1 and TRBJ2-7; the D gene is possibly TRBD1 (6 bases). CDR3 length: 14 residues. V lost 2 bases and J lost 7, with 15 bases in between. Germline V gives CDR1 MNHNS, CDR2 SASEGT. CDR3 protein: CASSEFTGTGEQYV. The CDR3 DNA follows: TGTGCCAGCAGTGAATTCACAGGGACGGGGGAGCAGTACGTC.

This clonotype was seen many times. This chain uses TRBV12-3 or TRBV12-4 with TRBJ2-7; weak D call: TRBD1 (7 bases). This CDR3 is 16 amino acids long. With 4 bases removed from V and 0 bases from J, the gap between germline ends came to 16 bases. The chain's CDR3 is CASSSYAGQSSYEQYF. CDR3 nucleotide sequence: TGTGCCAGCAGTTCCTATGCGGGACAGTCCTCCTACGAGCAGTACTTC.